A selection of T cell receptor beta chains follows, all from one sample in a study of T cell responses to AZD1222 COVID-19 vaccine. The assay was immunoSEQ multiplex PCR, and TCRdb's table has in-frame clones only and misses some. The table shows around 110,000 clones, with approximately 90% occurring only once. Sequenced material: peripheral blood, taken on day 0 of AZD1222 vaccination. The origin of the receptors is an adult in good health. Both conserved end residues are part of each CDR3. A D gene is named only where the DNA matches it firmly. Where a row states a size, it is once, few, many or the class of an expanded clone; other rows omit it.

clone size: .; V gene: TRBV18; D gene: .; J gene: TRBJ1-4; CDR3 protein: CASSLLNTGEKLFF; CDR3 DNA: TGTGCCAGCTCACTACTTAATACAGGGGAAAAACTGTTTTTT
clone size: .; V gene: TRBV28; D gene: .; J gene: TRBJ2-5; CDR3 protein: CASSFWSQETQYF; CDR3 DNA: TGTGCCAGCAGTTTCTGGAGCCAAGAGACCCAGTACTTC
clone size: .; V gene: TRBV29-1; D gene: TRBD1; J gene: TRBJ2-1; CDR3 protein: CSVEANTGGLPPYNEQFF; CDR3 DNA: TGCAGCGTTGAAGCTAACACAGGGGGACTCCCGCCCTACAATGAGCAGTTCTTC
clone size: .; V gene: TRBV4-2; D gene: TRBD1; J gene: TRBJ2-7; CDR3 protein: CASSQETTGTGSYEQYF; CDR3 DNA: TGTGCCAGCAGCCAAGAAACAACCGGGACAGGGTCCTACGAGCAGTACTTC
clone size: .; V gene: TRBV6-2/TRBV6-3; D gene: .; J gene: TRBJ1-2; CDR3 protein: CASSYYSEFNYGYTF; CDR3 DNA: TGTGCCAGCAGTTACTACTCAGAGTTTAACTATGGCTACACCTTC
clone size: .; V gene: TRBV10-1; D gene: .; J gene: TRBJ2-7; CDR3 protein: CASKVLSPYEQYF; CDR3 DNA: TGCGCCAGCAAGGTCCTCAGCCCCTACGAGCAGTACTTC
clone size: .; V gene: TRBV7-2; D gene: TRBD2; J gene: TRBJ2-2; CDR3 protein: CASSLEPSGNTGELFF; CDR3 DNA: TGTGCCAGCAGCTTAGAGCCTAGCGGGAACACCGGGGAGCTGTTTTTT
clone size: .; V gene: TRBV3-1/TRBV3-2; D gene: .; J gene: TRBJ2-7; CDR3 protein: CASSLGPALDYEQYF; CDR3 DNA: TGTGCCAGCAGCCTCGGACCTGCCTTAGACTACGAGCAGTACTTC
clone size: .; V gene: TRBV9; D gene: TRBD1; J gene: TRBJ2-1; CDR3 protein: CASSAPRDRGTNEQFF; CDR3 DNA: TGTGCCAGCAGCGCCCCCCGGGACAGGGGAACCAATGAGCAGTTCTTC
clone size: once; V gene: TRBV4-3; D gene: .; J gene: TRBJ1-5; CDR3 protein: CASSPQAGGIGNQPQHF; CDR3 DNA: TGCGCCAGCAGCCCCCAAGCGGGGGGCATTGGCAATCAGCCCCAGCATTTT
clone size: .; V gene: TRBV9; D gene: .; J gene: TRBJ2-7; CDR3 protein: CASSQGTAYEQYF; CDR3 DNA: TGTGCCAGCAGCCAGGGGACTGCCTACGAGCAGTACTTC
clone size: .; V gene: TRBV27; D gene: .; J gene: TRBJ1-1; CDR3 protein: CASSKGREAFF; CDR3 DNA: TGTGCCAGCAGTAAGGGACGTGAAGCTTTCTTT
clone size: .; V gene: TRBV18; D gene: TRBD1; J gene: TRBJ1-4; CDR3 protein: CASSLAGTGGEKLFF; CDR3 DNA: TGTGCCAGCTCACTAGCCGGGACAGGCGGTGAAAAACTGTTTTTT
clone size: .; V gene: TRBV7-2; D gene: .; J gene: TRBJ2-3; CDR3 protein: CASSLGLVRPPKTDTQYF; CDR3 DNA: TGTGCCAGCAGCTTAGGACTTGTCAGGCCCCCCAAAACAGATACGCAGTATTTT
clone size: .; V gene: TRBV2; D gene: .; J gene: TRBJ2-3; CDR3 protein: CASTLPTMTLSDTQYF; CDR3 DNA: TGTGCCAGCACCCTGCCTACTATGACCCTTTCAGATACGCAGTATTTT
clone size: .; V gene: TRBV4-3; D gene: TRBD1; J gene: TRBJ2-7; CDR3 protein: CASSQGTGPYEQYF; CDR3 DNA: TGCGCCAGCAGCCAGGGGACAGGGCCCTACGAGCAGTACTTC
clone size: .; V gene: TRBV27; D gene: TRBD2; J gene: TRBJ2-2; CDR3 protein: CASSPGGAGELFF; CDR3 DNA: TGTGCCAGCAGTCCCGGGGGGGCCGGGGAGCTGTTTTTT
clone size: once; V gene: TRBV5-6; D gene: .; J gene: TRBJ2-7; CDR3 protein: CASSPEGARVSYEQYF; CDR3 DNA: TGTGCCAGCAGCCCGGAGGGGGCGAGGGTCTCCTACGAGCAGTACTTC
clone size: .; V gene: TRBV27; D gene: .; J gene: TRBJ1-6; CDR3 protein: CASRFTDYSYNSPLHF; CDR3 DNA: TGTGCCAGCAGATTCACAGACTACTCCTATAATTCACCCCTCCACTTT
clone size: .; V gene: TRBV10-1; D gene: .; J gene: TRBJ2-2; CDR3 protein: CASSVGGTNTGELFF; CDR3 DNA: TGCGCCAGCAGTGTCGGCGGAACGAACACCGGGGAGCTGTTTTTT
clone size: .; V gene: TRBV5-4; D gene: .; J gene: TRBJ2-7; CDR3 protein: CASSSHQKIYEQYF; CDR3 DNA: TGTGCCAGCAGCTCACACCAAAAAATCTACGAGCAGTACTTC
clone size: .; V gene: TRBV15; D gene: .; J gene: TRBJ1-5; CDR3 protein: CATSREQAQVEPQHF; CDR3 DNA: TGTGCCACCAGCAGAGAACAGGCCCAGGTAGAGCCCCAGCATTTT
clone size: .; V gene: TRBV9; D gene: TRBD1; J gene: TRBJ1-2; CDR3 protein: CASSPSDRAGGYTF; CDR3 DNA: TGTGCCAGCAGCCCTTCGGACAGGGCCGGTGGCTACACCTTC
clone size: .; V gene: TRBV7-3; D gene: .; J gene: TRBJ1-2; CDR3 protein: CASSLRGEGGYTF; CDR3 DNA: TGTGCCAGCAGCTTAAGAGGCGAGGGCGGCTACACCTTC
clone size: .; V gene: TRBV27; D gene: .; J gene: TRBJ2-7; CDR3 protein: CASSWGQGFEQYF; CDR3 DNA: TGTGCCAGCAGTTGGGGTCAGGGGTTCGAGCAGTACTTC
clone size: .; V gene: TRBV5-6; D gene: .; J gene: TRBJ2-5; CDR3 protein: CASSLSGGSETQYF; CDR3 DNA: TGTGCCAGCAGCTTGTCAGGGGGGTCGGAGACCCAGTACTTC
clone size: .; V gene: TRBV6-1; D gene: .; J gene: TRBJ1-6; CDR3 protein: CASSETDNLHF; CDR3 DNA: TGTGCCAGCAGTGAGACAGATAACCTCCACTTT
clone size: .; V gene: TRBV4-3; D gene: .; J gene: TRBJ2-1; CDR3 protein: CASSQDLSSYNEQFF; CDR3 DNA: TGCGCCAGCAGCCAAGATCTTAGCAGCTACAATGAGCAGTTCTTC
clone size: .; V gene: TRBV3-1/TRBV3-2; D gene: TRBD2; J gene: TRBJ2-7; CDR3 protein: CASSPTGGDEQYF; CDR3 DNA: TGTGCCAGCAGCCCTACGGGGGGGGACGAGCAGTACTTC
clone size: .; V gene: TRBV12-3/TRBV12-4; D gene: .; J gene: TRBJ1-1; CDR3 protein: CASSLSHGTEAFF; CDR3 DNA: TGTGCCAGCAGTTTATCCCATGGCACTGAAGCTTTCTTT
clone size: once; V gene: TRBV19; D gene: .; J gene: TRBJ2-6; CDR3 protein: CASSSRVPGANVLTF; CDR3 DNA: TGTGCCAGTAGTTCCAGGGTCCCTGGGGCCAACGTCCTGACTTTC
clone size: .; V gene: TRBV19; D gene: .; J gene: TRBJ1-2; CDR3 protein: CASTPSGDYGYTF; CDR3 DNA: TGTGCCAGTACCCCCTCAGGGGATTATGGCTACACCTTC
clone size: .; V gene: TRBV27; D gene: TRBD2; J gene: TRBJ2-1; CDR3 protein: CASSPLGGGGNNEQFF; CDR3 DNA: TGTGCCAGCAGTCCCCTTGGAGGCGGGGGGAACAATGAGCAGTTCTTC
clone size: .; V gene: TRBV7-6; D gene: .; J gene: TRBJ2-7; CDR3 protein: CASSLNPPGGGSYEQYF; CDR3 DNA: TGTGCCAGCAGCTTAAACCCTCCGGGGGGCGGGAGCTACGAGCAGTACTTC
clone size: .; V gene: TRBV18; D gene: .; J gene: TRBJ1-4; CDR3 protein: CASRTSEKLFF; CDR3 DNA: TGTGCCAGCCGCACCTCGGAAAAACTGTTTTTT
clone size: .; V gene: TRBV5-1; D gene: TRBD2; J gene: TRBJ2-1; CDR3 protein: CASSSGTSGSLGEQFF; CDR3 DNA: TGCGCCAGCAGCTCCGGGACTAGCGGGAGCTTGGGTGAGCAGTTCTTC
clone size: .; V gene: TRBV4-3; D gene: TRBD2; J gene: TRBJ2-4; CDR3 protein: CASSQAIPGLAGGLLAKNIQYF; CDR3 DNA: TGCGCCAGCAGCCAAGCCATACCTGGACTAGCGGGGGGTCTTCTAGCCAAAAACATTCAGTACTTC
clone size: few; V gene: TRBV6-5; D gene: TRBD1; J gene: TRBJ2-2; CDR3 protein: CASTLGQGAGELFF; CDR3 DNA: TGTGCCAGCACCCTGGGACAGGGGGCCGGGGAGCTGTTTTTT
clone size: .; V gene: TRBV13; D gene: .; J gene: TRBJ2-7; CDR3 protein: CASSLDSGTYEQYF; CDR3 DNA: TGTGCCAGCAGCTTAGATTCAGGAACCTACGAGCAGTACTTC
clone size: .; V gene: TRBV11-2; D gene: .; J gene: TRBJ1-2; CDR3 protein: CASSLGGTGYGYTF; CDR3 DNA: TGTGCCAGCAGCTTAGGGGGAACAGGGTATGGCTACACCTTC
clone size: .; V gene: TRBV27; D gene: .; J gene: TRBJ2-7; CDR3 protein: CASSPSGTGYEQYF; CDR3 DNA: TGTGCCAGCAGTCCCTCCGGGACGGGGTACGAGCAGTACTTC
clone size: .; V gene: TRBV18; D gene: TRBD1; J gene: TRBJ1-2; CDR3 protein: CASSETGNYGYTF; CDR3 DNA: TGTGCCAGCTCAGAGACAGGGAACTATGGCTACACCTTC
clone size: .; V gene: TRBV6-5; D gene: TRBD1; J gene: TRBJ1-5; CDR3 protein: CASRMQGANQPQHF; CDR3 DNA: TGTGCCAGCAGGATGCAGGGGGCTAATCAGCCCCAGCATTTT
clone size: .; V gene: TRBV2; D gene: .; J gene: TRBJ2-7; CDR3 protein: CASSSSSYEQYF; CDR3 DNA: TGTGCCAGCAGTTCGAGCTCCTACGAGCAGTACTTC
clone size: .; V gene: TRBV9; D gene: .; J gene: TRBJ1-2; CDR3 protein: CASSALGRANYGYTF; CDR3 DNA: TGTGCCAGCAGCGCTTTGGGCAGAGCTAACTATGGCTACACCTTC
clone size: .; V gene: TRBV27; D gene: .; J gene: TRBJ1-3; CDR3 protein: CASFRDSGNTIYF; CDR3 DNA: TGTGCCAGCTTCCGGGACTCTGGAAACACCATATATTTT
clone size: .; V gene: TRBV4-1; D gene: TRBD1; J gene: TRBJ1-2; CDR3 protein: CASSHRTGPAGGYTF; CDR3 DNA: TGCGCCAGCAGCCATCGGACAGGCCCCGCGGGGGGCTACACCTTC
clone size: .; V gene: TRBV23-1; D gene: .; J gene: TRBJ1-6; CDR3 protein: CARVQGSPLHF; CDR3 DNA: TGCGCCAGGGTACAGGGCTCACCCCTCCACTTT
clone size: .; V gene: TRBV18; D gene: .; J gene: TRBJ2-2; CDR3 protein: CASSQLETGELFF; CDR3 DNA: TGTGCCAGCTCACAATTAGAGACCGGGGAGCTGTTTTTT
clone size: .; V gene: TRBV19; D gene: .; J gene: TRBJ1-1; CDR3 protein: CASSIRQNTEAFF; CDR3 DNA: TGTGCCAGTAGTATCCGACAAAACACTGAAGCTTTCTTT
clone size: .; V gene: TRBV29-1; D gene: .; J gene: TRBJ1-1; CDR3 protein: CSVEGDGGTEAFF; CDR3 DNA: TGCAGCGTTGAAGGGGACGGGGGCACTGAAGCTTTCTTT
clone size: once; V gene: TRBV9; D gene: .; J gene: TRBJ2-7; CDR3 protein: CASSPDTSRQYF; CDR3 DNA: TGTGCCAGCAGCCCGGACACCTCTCGGCAGTACTTC
clone size: .; V gene: TRBV6-5; D gene: .; J gene: TRBJ1-6; CDR3 protein: CASRYHGQTNSPLHF; CDR3 DNA: TGTGCCAGCAGATATCACGGACAGACAAATTCACCCCTCCACTTT
clone size: few; V gene: TRBV2; D gene: .; J gene: TRBJ1-1; CDR3 protein: CASIAGVTEAFF; CDR3 DNA: TGTGCCAGCATTGCGGGGGTCACTGAAGCTTTCTTT
clone size: .; V gene: TRBV12-3/TRBV12-4; D gene: TRBD1; J gene: TRBJ1-1; CDR3 protein: CASSWTGRGEAFF; CDR3 DNA: TGTGCCAGCAGTTGGACAGGGCGAGGGGAAGCTTTCTTT